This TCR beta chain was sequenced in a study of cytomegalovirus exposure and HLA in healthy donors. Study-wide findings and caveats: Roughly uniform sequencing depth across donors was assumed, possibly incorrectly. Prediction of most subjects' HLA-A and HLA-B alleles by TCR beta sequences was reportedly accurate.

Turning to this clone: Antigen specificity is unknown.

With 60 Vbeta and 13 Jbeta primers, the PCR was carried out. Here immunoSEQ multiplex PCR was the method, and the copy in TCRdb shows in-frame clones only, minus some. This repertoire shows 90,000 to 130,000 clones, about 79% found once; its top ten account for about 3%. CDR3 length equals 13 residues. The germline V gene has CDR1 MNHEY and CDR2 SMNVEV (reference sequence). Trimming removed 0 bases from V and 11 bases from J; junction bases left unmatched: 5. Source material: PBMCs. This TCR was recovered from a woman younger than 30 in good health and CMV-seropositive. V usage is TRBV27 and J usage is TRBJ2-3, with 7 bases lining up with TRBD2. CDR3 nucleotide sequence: TGTGCCAGCAGTTTATCGGACGGGGGGAAGCAGTATTTT. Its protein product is CASSLSDGGKQYF.